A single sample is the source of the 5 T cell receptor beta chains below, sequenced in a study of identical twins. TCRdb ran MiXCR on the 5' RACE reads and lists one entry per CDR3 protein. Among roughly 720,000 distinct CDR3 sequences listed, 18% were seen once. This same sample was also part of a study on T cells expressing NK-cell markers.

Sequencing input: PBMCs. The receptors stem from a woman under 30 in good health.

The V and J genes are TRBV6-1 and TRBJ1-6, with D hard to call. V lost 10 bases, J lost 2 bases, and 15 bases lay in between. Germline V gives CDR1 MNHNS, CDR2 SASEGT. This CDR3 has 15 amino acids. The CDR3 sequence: CATGVSSPYNSPLHF. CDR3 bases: TGTGCCACTGGGGTCTCTAGTCCCTATAATTCACCCCTCCACTTT.

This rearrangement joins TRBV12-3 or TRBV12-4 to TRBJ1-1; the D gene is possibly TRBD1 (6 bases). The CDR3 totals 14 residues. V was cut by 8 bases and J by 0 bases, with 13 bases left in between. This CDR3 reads CASLKGGLNTEAFF. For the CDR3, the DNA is TGTGCCAGCCTGAAGGGGGGATTGAACACTGAAGCTTTCTTT.

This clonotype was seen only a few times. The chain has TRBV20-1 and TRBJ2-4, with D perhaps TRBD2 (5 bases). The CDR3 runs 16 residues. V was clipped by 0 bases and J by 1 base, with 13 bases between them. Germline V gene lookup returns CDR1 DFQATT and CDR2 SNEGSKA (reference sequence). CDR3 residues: CSARDLAPGAKNIQYF. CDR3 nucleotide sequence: TGCAGTGCTAGAGACCTGGCCCCGGGGGCCAAAAACATTCAGTACTTC.

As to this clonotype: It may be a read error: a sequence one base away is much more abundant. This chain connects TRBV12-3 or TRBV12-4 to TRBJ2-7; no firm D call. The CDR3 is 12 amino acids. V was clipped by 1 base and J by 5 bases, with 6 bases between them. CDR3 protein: CASSLDYHEQYF. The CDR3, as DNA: TGTGCCAGCAGTTTAGACTACCACGAGCAGTACTTC.

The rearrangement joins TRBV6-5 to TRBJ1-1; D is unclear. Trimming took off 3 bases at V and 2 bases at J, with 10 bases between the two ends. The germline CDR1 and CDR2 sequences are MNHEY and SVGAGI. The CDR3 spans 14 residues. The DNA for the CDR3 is TGTGCCAGCAGTTATGCGCAGCTAAACACTGAAGCTTTCTTT. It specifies CASSYAQLNTEAFF.